This T cell receptor (beta chain) was captured in a study of cytomegalovirus exposure and HLA in healthy donors. CDR1 SGHRS and CDR2 YFSETQ come from the germline V gene. This CDR3 has 16 residues. With V trimmed by 3 bases and J by 5 bases, 9 bases remained unmatched. Study-wide results and limits: Common viral pathogens (according to a later analysis) appeared linked to several of the most significant clusters. Despite most TCR sequences being rare, some public TCRs occurred in many donors.

Remarks on this clone: Its specificity is unknown.

PCR involved 60 Vbeta and 13 Jbeta primers. Original analysis: An analysis performed later counted about 80 million unique TCR beta chains (roughly 11 million of them shared). Sequenced by immunoSEQ multiplex PCR; TCRdb stores in-frame clones only, minus some. The DNA was the basis for D and trimming; V, J and clone size are from that table. The sample table sets out about 58,000 clones. What was sequenced was PBMCs. The receptor was isolated from a male donor in good health and CMV-seronegative. The chain couples TRBV5-1 to TRBJ2-1; 9 bases are shared with TRBD1. The CDR3 sequence: CASSWDRDRVDNEQFF. CDR3 nucleotide sequence: TGCGCCAGCAGCTGGGACCGGGACAGGGTCGACAATGAGCAGTTCTTC. The entire variable domain, with the rest obtained from reference TRBV5-1 and TRBJ2-1, is as follows: KAGVTQTPRYLIKTRGQQVTLSCSPISGHRSVSWYQQTPGQGLQFLFEYFSETQRNKGNFPGRFSGRQFSNSRSEMNVSTLELGDSALYLCASSWDRDRVDNEQFFGPGTRLTVL.